These 23 T cell receptor beta chains were sequenced from one sample in a study of OX40 agonist ivuxolimab in advanced cancers. Produced via immunoSEQ multiplex PCR; TCRdb's table is partial and in-frame only. This table has thousands of clones, 70% to 80% appearing once. The starting material was CD4+ or CD8+ T cells sorted from blood, obtained in a trial of the OX40 agonist ivuxolimab. These receptors came from an adult with an advanced solid tumor such as melanoma, head and neck, liver or kidney cancer.

The chain carries TRBV6-5 and TRBJ1-5; 9 bases are shared with TRBD1. The CDR3 contains 14 residues. J gave up 6 bases and V 7 bases, and 7 bases lay outside the gene matches. Per germline, CDR1 MNHEY and CDR2 SVGAGI. The CDR3 DNA reads as TGTGCCAGCAAAATGACAGGGGGGAGTCAGCCCCAGCATTTT. Its translation is CASKMTGGSQPQHF.

The chain carries TRBV7-3 and TRBJ1-1, with 7 bases identical to TRBD1. V lost 3 bases and J lost 1; bases outside the gene matches: 2. Germline assignment: CDR1 SGHTA and CDR2 FQGTGA. The CDR3 is 14 amino acids. The CDR3 sequence is CASSFAGGNTEAFF. CDR3 sequence (DNA): TGTGCCAGCAGCTTTGCAGGGGGGAACACTGAAGCTTTCTTT.

V usage is TRBV10-3 and J usage is TRBJ1-2, with D possibly TRBD1 on 5 matching bases. This CDR3 spans 13 amino acids. The ends were cut back, 10 bases at V and 4 bases at J, with 16 bases in the middle. The germline V gene has CDR1 ENHRY and CDR2 SYGVKD. CDR3 nucleotides: TGTGCCACCCTCCCCGGGGGGATCTATGGCTACACCTTC. Amino acids: CATLPGGIYGYTF.

This clone was counted a few times. This chain uses TRBV6-1 with TRBJ2-7, with D possibly matching TRBD1 (5 bases). Trimming removed 6 bases at V and 6 bases at J, with 9 bases between. From germline, CDR1 is MNHNS and CDR2 SASEGT. The CDR3 sequence is 11 residues long. DNA of the CDR3: TGTGCCAGCAGCCCTGACAGCGAGCAGTACTTC. Amino acid sequence: CASSPDSEQYF.

The chain has TRBV19 and TRBJ2-1; 10 bases fit TRBD1. Losses at the gene ends were 5 bases for V and 7 bases for J; bases not matched to a gene: 8. From germline, CDR1 is LNHDA and CDR2 SQIVND (reference sequence). There are 15 residues in the CDR3. Here the CDR3 DNA reads TGTGCCAGTAGTGTCGGACAGGGGGTTTGGAATGAGCAGTTCTTC. Amino acids: CASSVGQGVWNEQFF.

This clone came up a few times. The chain joins TRBV6-5 to TRBJ1-4; D is uncertain. Deletions cut 0 bases from V and 8 bases from J, with 16 bases between. In germline, CDR1 is MNHEY, CDR2 SVGAGI. The CDR3 consists of 16 residues. The CDR3 protein is CASSYSRTPWREKLFF. CDR3 coding DNA: TGTGCCAGCAGTTACTCGAGGACCCCCTGGCGGGAAAAACTGTTTTTT.

The chain links TRBV5-1 to TRBJ2-7; the match to TRBD2 covers 8 bases. The V gene end was trimmed by 1 base and the J gene end by 2 bases; junction bases not matched to a gene: 5. The length of the CDR3 is 15 residues. Germline assignment: CDR1 SGHRS and CDR2 YFSETQ. CDR3 DNA: TGCGCCAGCAGCTTGATTAGCGGGGACCCCTACGAGCAGTACTTC. Translation gives CASSLISGDPYEQYF.

The genes are TRBV4-3 and TRBJ2-7; TRBD1 or TRBD2 may be the D gene (5 bases each). The CDR3 length is 14 residues. V shed 4 bases and J shed 4 bases, with 14 bases lying between them. Germline V gene sequence: CDR1 LGHNA, CDR2 YSLEER. The CDR3 spells CASSLGRGRYEQYF. In DNA form, the CDR3 reads TGCGCCAGCAGCCTCGGACGGGGCCGGTACGAGCAGTACTTC.

V usage is TRBV27 and J usage is TRBJ1-3; D gene unclear. The length of the CDR3 is 14 residues. V gave up 2 bases and J gave up 1 base, with 6 bases separating them. Germline V gene sequence: CDR1 MNHEY, CDR2 SMNVEV (reference sequence). CDR3 coding DNA: TGTGCCAGCAGTTTAGGGAGGTCTGGAAACACCATATATTTT. Its translation: CASSLGRSGNTIYF.

The chain joins TRBV10-2 to TRBJ2-2, with 7 bases matching TRBD2. Losses at the gene ends were 10 bases for V and 6 bases for J; bases not matched to a gene: 8. The CDR3 runs 13 residues. Germline lookup yields CDR1 WSHSY and CDR2 SAAADI. The CDR3 nucleotides read TGCGCCACCGAGGGCGGGGGACCCGGGGAGCTGTTTTTT. It yields the protein CATEGGGPGELFF.

This clone was detected only a few times. V is TRBV7-3 and J is TRBJ1-2, with TRBD1 identical over 7 bases. The CDR3 runs to 13 residues. The V and J ends lost 5 bases and 8 bases, in that order; junction bases with no gene match: 8. Germline V gene sequence: CDR1 SGHTA, CDR2 FQGTGA. This CDR3 reads CASSLTGVEGYTF. The CDR3 coding sequence is TGTGCCAGCAGCCTCACAGGGGTCGAGGGCTACACCTTC.

This clone appeared once. The chain combines TRBV4-2 with TRBJ2-1, with 8 positions matching TRBD2. Trimming cost V 4 bases and J 4 bases; bases outside gene matches: 9. The CDR3 spans 16 residues. Germline CDR1 LGHNA, CDR2 YNFKEQ. Here the CDR3 DNA reads TGTGCCAGCAGCCCCGATAGCGGGGCTTCATACAATGAGCAGTTCTTC. Its protein product is CASSPDSGASYNEQFF.

This chain joins TRBV12-5 and TRBJ1-1; D perhaps matches TRBD1 (5 bases). The CDR3 covers 15 residues. The germline V gene has CDR1 LGHNT and CDR2 FRNRAP. Trimming removed 5 bases from V and 0 bases from J, with 13 bases in between. The CDR3 loop reads CASGALWGLNTEAFF. CDR3 sequence (DNA): TGTGCTAGTGGTGCCCTTTGGGGGTTGAACACTGAAGCTTTCTTT.

The chain couples TRBV7-9 to TRBJ2-5; D gene uncertain. Near its end, the DNA agrees better with TRBJ2-7, so the J call may be wrong. In germline, CDR1 is SEHNR, CDR2 FQNEAQ (reference sequence). The CDR3 is made up of 13 amino acids. CDR3 loop: CASSLPGTYEQYF. Written as DNA, the CDR3 is TGTGCCAGCAGCTTACCTGGCACCTACGAGCAGTACTTC.

The CDR3 region is CASSKDRLNTEAFF. CDR3 sequence (DNA): TGTGCCAGTAGTAAGGACAGGCTGAACACTGAAGCTTTCTTT. This sequence joins TRBV19 and TRBJ1-1; 7 bases fit TRBD1. This CDR3 has 14 residues. With V trimmed by 4 bases and J by 0 bases, 2 bases remained unmatched. Germline assignment: CDR1 LNHDA and CDR2 SQIVND (reference sequence).

V usage is TRBV7-9 and J usage is TRBJ1-1, with D possibly TRBD1 on 6 matching bases. The CDR3 spans 14 residues. V dropped 1 base and J dropped 6 bases, with 12 bases sitting between them. Germline CDR1 SEHNR, CDR2 FQNEAQ (reference sequence). The CDR3 sequence is CASSLGGGIPEAFF. The CDR3 DNA reads as TGTGCCAGCAGCTTAGGCGGGGGCATCCCTGAAGCTTTCTTT.

The chain joins TRBV5-1 to TRBJ2-3, with D possibly TRBD2 on 5 matching bases. CDR1 is SGHRS and CDR2 is YFSETQ in the germline V gene. Trimming stripped 3 bases from V and 4 bases from J, with 12 bases between. The CDR3 length is 14 residues. The CDR3 reads CASSSDSPADTQYF. The CDR3 DNA reads as TGCGCCAGCAGCTCGGACTCACCCGCAGATACGCAGTATTTT.

This sequence joins TRBV2 and TRBJ2-5; either TRBD1 or TRBD2 may fit D (5 bases each). This CDR3 is built from 14 residues. The V end was cut by 5 bases, the J end by 0 bases, with 10 bases between. Germline CDR1 and CDR2: SNHLY and FYNNEI. CDR3 coding DNA: TGTGCCAGCAGTCCGGGACGATACCAAGAGACCCAGTACTTC. Translating gives CASSPGRYQETQYF.

This rearrangement joins TRBV7-9 to TRBJ2-3, with 7 positions matching TRBD2. In germline, CDR1 is SEHNR, CDR2 FQNEAQ (reference sequence). The J segment lost 4 bases and the V segment lost 8 bases, leaving 9 bases of the junction unmatched. The CDR3 is made up of 14 amino acids. The CDR3 DNA reads TGTGCCAGCGAGTCGGTAGCGGGTCCAGATACGCAGTATTTT. Translating it yields CASESVAGPDTQYF.

The rearrangement uses TRBV4-2 and TRBJ1-1; no firm D call. The CDR3 totals 17 residues. Trimming cost V 5 bases and J 6 bases, with 25 bases left between them. CDR1 LGHNA and CDR2 YNFKEQ come from the germline V gene. The chain's CDR3 is CASSFGKHRLMNSEAFF. CDR3 coding DNA: TGTGCCAGCAGCTTCGGTAAACATCGTCTTATGAATTCTGAAGCTTTCTTT.

The chain carries TRBV7-9 and TRBJ2-5, with no clear D. The CDR3 is 15 residues long. V shed 4 bases and J shed 0 bases, with 12 bases lying between them. Germline lookup yields CDR1 SEHNR and CDR2 FQNEAQ (reference sequence). The CDR3 here is CASSSPTVYQETQYF. CDR3 nucleotide sequence: TGTGCCAGCAGCTCCCCGACTGTGTACCAAGAGACCCAGTACTTC.

For the CDR3, the DNA is TGTGCCAGCAGCCAAGATACTTCTCCGGATACGCAGTATTTT. Translated: CASSQDTSPDTQYF. This chain connects TRBV4-2 to TRBJ2-3, with D hard to call. V was cut by 0 bases and J by 6 bases, with 10 bases left in between. The CDR3 covers 14 residues. Germline CDR1 reads LGHNA; CDR2 reads YNFKEQ.

This chain connects TRBV5-6 to TRBJ1-1; TRBD1 matches 7 bases. There are 13 residues in the CDR3. CDR1 is SGHDT and CDR2 is YYEEEE in the germline V gene. J was trimmed by 8 bases and V by 0 bases; bases with no gene match: 4. The CDR3 DNA reads as TGTGCCAGCAGCTTGGGACAGGGATTGGAAGCTTTCTTT. Protein: CASSLGQGLEAFF.